The present TCR beta chain was sequenced within a study of cytomegalovirus exposure and HLA in healthy donors. Primers included in the PCR were 60 Vbeta and 13 Jbeta primers. TCRdb's table, derived via immunoSEQ multiplex PCR, lists solely in-frame clones and lacks some. The sample includes about 160,000 clones, around 81% of them seen just once. All donors participated as healthy donors of bone marrow. Germline CDR1 and CDR2: MDHEN and SYDVKM. This CDR3 is 14 amino acids long. Trimming at V came to 6 bases and at J to 7 bases, leaving 7 bases not matched to a gene. V is TRBV28 and J is TRBJ1-4; 8 bases match TRBD1. This receptor was taken from a woman in her forties or fifties in good health and CMV-seronegative. Specimen: PBMCs. The CDR3 sequence: CASSKQGVGEKLFF. CDR3 nucleotides: TGTGCCAGCAGCAAACAGGGGGTTGGTGAAAAACTGTTTTTT.